This T cell receptor (beta chain) comes out of a study of T cell repertoires in cytomegalovirus infection. Study context: Based on public TCR beta signatures, there were indications of CMV infection and of a matching HLA type. Study outcomes and limitations: Individuals carrying CMV plus the relevant HLA were identified by cumulative frequency of public TCR beta families. In two of eight donors, the top clonotype was HLA-C-restricted CMV-specific.

V was shortened by 6 bases and J by 6 bases, with 17 bases between the two germline ends. Germline V lookup: CDR1 SGHTA, CDR2 FQGTGA. The CDR3 sequence is 14 residues long. In its sample, this clonotype was seen many times. Its antigen is still unknown. TCRdb re-called the reads through MiXCR, storing one row per CDR3 protein. The sample has approximately 500,000 distinct CDR3 sequences, around 10% seen once. The V gene is TRBV7-3, the J gene TRBJ1-1, with a weak D call TRBD1 (5 bases). This TCR derives from a human donor in good health (CMV status not recorded). Some clones in this sample may be carry-over from other donors' samples. Sequenced material: PBMCs. The CDR3 reads CASRQEGISSEAFF. CDR3 bases: TGTGCCAGCAGACAGGAGGGGATCAGTTCTGAAGCTTTCTTT.